Here is one TCR beta chain with its context. Other DNA sequences of this sample code for an identical CDR3. Produced via immunoSEQ multiplex PCR; TCRdb's table is partial and in-frame only. This table holds about 220,000 clones, around 75% found once. The data originate from a study of blood T cell repertoires in COVID-19. Germline V CDR1 and CDR2: SGDLS, YYNGEE. Losses at the gene ends were 0 bases for V and 0 bases for J; bases not matched to a gene: 5. The CDR3 covers 17 residues. Sequenced: peripheral blood. This receptor was taken from a human donor in a cohort sampled during active COVID-19. The genes are TRBV9 and TRBJ2-1; 8 nucleotides match TRBD2. CDR3 in DNA: TGTGCCAGCAGCGTAGAGGGACTAGGGGGCTCCTACAATGAGCAGTTCTTC. Protein sequence: CASSVEGLGGSYNEQFF.